This is a list of T cell receptor beta chains from one sample in a study of cytotoxic CD8 clonotypes in ibrutinib-treated CLL. TCRdb's copy holds only in-frame clones and misses some; the assay was immunoSEQ multiplex PCR. The data show about 14,000 clones, with 50% to 75% seen just once and 35% to 50% held by the top ten. The sequencing used PBMCs, collected before ibrutinib treatment. These receptors came from a human donor with chronic lymphocytic leukemia. CDR3s include the opening cysteine and the closing phenylalanine or tryptophan. A D gene is named only where the DNA matches it firmly. Clone size is shown for a subset of rows, as once, few, many or a class of expanded clone.

CASSLVQGQETQYF,TGTGCCAGCAGCTTAGTACAGGGACAGGAGACCCAGTACTTC,few,TRBJ2-5,TRBD1,TRBV11-2
CASSVTGGQNNEKLFF,TGTGCCAGCAGCGTAACAGGGGGACAGAATAATGAAAAACTGTTTTTT,NA,TRBJ1-4,TRBD1,TRBV9
CASSEDTNYGYTF,TGTGCCAGCAGTGAAGACACTAACTATGGCTACACCTTC,few,TRBJ1-2,NA,TRBV6-1
CASRSQSSGNTIYF,TGTGCCAGCAGGTCCCAGAGCTCTGGAAACACCATATATTTT,NA,TRBJ1-3,NA,TRBV5-6
CASSPGQGGDVDGYTF,TGTGCCAGCAGCCCCGGACAGGGGGGGGATGTAGATGGCTACACCTTC,NA,TRBJ1-2,TRBD1,TRBV11-2
CASSTRLGGGGYTF,TGTGCCAGCAGCACCCGGTTGGGCGGCGGGGGCTACACCTTC,NA,TRBJ1-2,NA,TRBV5-4
CASSLRQGVDGNTIYF,TGTGCCAGCAGCTTACGACAGGGGGTTGATGGAAACACCATATATTTT,NA,TRBJ1-3,TRBD1,TRBV7-8
CASSKVGGSYNEQFF,TGTGCCAGCAGCAAGGTTGGGGGGTCCTACAATGAGCAGTTCTTC,NA,TRBJ2-1,NA,TRBV5-6
CSAIPGAGGGETQYF,TGCAGCGCGATTCCCGGAGCGGGGGGCGGGGAGACCCAGTACTTC,NA,TRBJ2-5,TRBD2,TRBV29-1
CSVEAPLTGTGFF,TGCAGCGTTGAAGCCCCCCTGACCGGGACAGGGTTCTTC,NA,TRBJ2-1,TRBD1,TRBV29-1
CAWSVSFRQGGNQPQHF,TGTGCCTGGAGTGTAAGTTTTCGTCAGGGAGGCAATCAGCCCCAGCATTTT,once,TRBJ1-5,NA,TRBV30
CASGLQGSDYEQYF,TGTGCTAGTGGTCTCCAGGGGTCTGACTACGAGCAGTACTTC,NA,TRBJ2-7,NA,TRBV12-5
CAISDSGSGLLISGNTIYF,TGTGCCATCAGTGACTCGGGGTCAGGACTACTAATCTCTGGAAACACCATATATTTT,NA,TRBJ1-3,NA,TRBV10-3
CASSLSRQTNTGELFF,TGTGCCAGCAGCCTGTCGCGGCAGACGAACACCGGGGAGCTGTTTTTT,few,TRBJ2-2,NA,TRBV2
CASSFGLGGEGYTF,TGTGCCAGCAGTTTCGGTCTGGGAGGGGAAGGCTACACCTTC,few,TRBJ1-2,NA,TRBV27
CASSQGQSSGNTIYF,TGTGCCAGCAGCCAAGGTCAGAGCTCTGGAAACACCATATATTTT,NA,TRBJ1-3,NA,TRBV14
CATSRGGIREQYF,TGTGCCACCAGCAGAGGAGGGATTAGAGAGCAGTACTTC,NA,TRBJ2-7,NA,TRBV15
CASSLDDRGTF,TGTGCCAGCAGCTTAGACGACAGGGGCACCTTC,few,TRBJ1-2,TRBD1,TRBV7-9
CSARDRGTGELFF,TGCAGCGCTCGGGACAGGGGAACCGGGGAGCTGTTTTTT,NA,TRBJ2-2,TRBD1,TRBV29-1
CASSLEIGQGFGGYTF,TGTGCCAGCAGCTTGGAGATAGGACAGGGGTTTGGGGGCTACACCTTC,few,TRBJ1-2,TRBD1,TRBV5-4